The 3 T cell receptor beta chains presented below share a single source sample, sequenced in a study of T cell repertoires in cytomegalovirus infection. TCRdb re-called the reads with MiXCR, one entry per CDR3 protein. The sample holds approximately 490,000 distinct CDR3 sequences, about 11% seen once. What was sequenced was PBMCs. Source of these receptors: a human donor in good health (CMV status not recorded). Some clones in this sample may be carry-over from other donors' samples.

The rearrangement joins TRBV20-1 to TRBJ1-1; TRBD1 aligns across 9 bases. The CDR3 runs to 15 residues. Germline CDR1 is DFQATT and CDR2 is SNEGSKA (reference sequence). Germline trimming cut 1 base from V and 3 bases from J; bases unmatched to any gene: 6. CDR3 sequence: CSARGTGVADTEAFF. In DNA form, the CDR3 reads TGCAGTGCTAGAGGGACAGGGGTAGCGGACACTGAAGCTTTCTTT.

In this sample, this clonotype turned up a few times. The junction departs from germline at one end; a sequencing error may be responsible. This chain connects TRBV7-9 to TRBJ1-1; no clear D gene. CDR1 is SEHNR and CDR2 is FQNEAQ in the germline V gene (reference sequence). The CDR3 length is 12 residues. This CDR3 reads CASSLGQDDPDF. The CDR3 bases are TGTGCCAGCAGCTTAGGGCAGGACGACCCCGACTTT.

This clonotype was seen many times. The chain is built from TRBV19 and TRBJ2-5, with D perhaps given as TRBD1 or TRBD2 (5 bases each). Germline V gene lookup returns CDR1 LNHDA and CDR2 SQIVND (reference sequence). The CDR3 is 15 amino acids. Deletions cut 5 bases from V and 1 base from J, with 14 bases between. CDR3 bases: TGTGCCAGTAGTCTCAGAGGGGCTACCCAAGAGACCCAGTACTTC. Translation gives CASSLRGATQETQYF.